This TCR beta chain stems from a study of shared clonotypes between healthy human individuals. Study-wide results and limits: Sharing across four donors was seen in roughly 5.2% of naive CD4 clonotypes.

The CDR3 totals 15 residues. Germline V gene data show CDR1 as MNHNS and CDR2 as SASEGT. V was pared by 10 bases and J by 0 bases, with 18 bases between. With regard to this clone: Its antigen remains unknown.

An even split of each subset's genomic DNA across several immunoSEQ plates was performed. Source study methods: For the immunoSEQ data, sequences were junction-only without quality scores, so filtering differed. TCRdb's table, derived via immunoSEQ multiplex PCR, lists solely in-frame clones and lacks some. The DNA gave D and trimming, while V, J and clone size come from that table. This repertoire shows about 1 million clones, about 80% found once; its top ten account for approximately 1.5%. This rearrangement joins TRBV6-1 to TRBJ1-1, with D perhaps TRBD1 (6 bases). Sequenced material: memory CD4+ T cells sorted from blood. Subset in this sample: CD45RA-negative fraction. This sequence was found in a man aged 18 to 30 in good health. The CDR3, as DNA: TGTGCCACCCTTAGCACCGGGACAATGAACACTGAAGCTTTCTTT. The encoded protein is CATLSTGTMNTEAFF.